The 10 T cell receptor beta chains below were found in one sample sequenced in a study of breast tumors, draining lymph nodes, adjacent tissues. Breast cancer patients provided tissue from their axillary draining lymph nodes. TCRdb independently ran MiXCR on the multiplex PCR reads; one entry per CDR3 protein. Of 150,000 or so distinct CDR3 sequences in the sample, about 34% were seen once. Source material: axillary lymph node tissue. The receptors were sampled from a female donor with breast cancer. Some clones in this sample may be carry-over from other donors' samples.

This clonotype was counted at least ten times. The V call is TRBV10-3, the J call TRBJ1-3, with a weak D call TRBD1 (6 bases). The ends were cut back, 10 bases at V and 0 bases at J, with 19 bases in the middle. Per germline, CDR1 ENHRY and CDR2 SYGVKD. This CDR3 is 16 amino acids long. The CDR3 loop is CATHEPGVNSGNTIYF. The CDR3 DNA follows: TGTGCCACCCACGAACCAGGGGTTAACTCTGGAAACACCATATATTTT.

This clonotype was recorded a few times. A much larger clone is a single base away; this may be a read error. CDR3 sequence: CSASRTSGSSTGELFF. CDR3 sequence (DNA): TGCAGTGCTTCTCGGACTAGCGGGAGCTCCACCGGGGAGCTGTTTTTT. The chain carries TRBV20-1 and TRBJ2-2; 13 positions agree with TRBD2. From germline, CDR1 is DFQATT and CDR2 SNEGSKA (reference sequence). Trimming removed 5 bases from V and 4 bases from J; junction bases left unmatched: 7. The CDR3 runs 16 residues.

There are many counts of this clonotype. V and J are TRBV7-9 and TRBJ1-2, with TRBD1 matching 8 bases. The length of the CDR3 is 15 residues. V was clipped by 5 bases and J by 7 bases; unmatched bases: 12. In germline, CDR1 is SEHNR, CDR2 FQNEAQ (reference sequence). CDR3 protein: CASSHGGQGAAGYTF. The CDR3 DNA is TGTGCCAGCAGCCATGGTGGACAGGGCGCGGCTGGCTACACCTTC.

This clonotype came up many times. The DNA for the CDR3 is TGCGCCAGCAGCCAATTTATGAAGGGAGTAGGCCCTGGGGCCAACGTCCTGACTTTC. Its translation is CASSQFMKGVGPGANVLTF. V and J are TRBV4-3 and TRBJ2-6; TRBD2 is a possible D gene (5 bases). The V and J ends lost 2 bases and 2 bases respectively, with 19 bases between them. The CDR3 runs 19 residues. CDR1 is LGHNA, CDR2 YSLEER, per germline.

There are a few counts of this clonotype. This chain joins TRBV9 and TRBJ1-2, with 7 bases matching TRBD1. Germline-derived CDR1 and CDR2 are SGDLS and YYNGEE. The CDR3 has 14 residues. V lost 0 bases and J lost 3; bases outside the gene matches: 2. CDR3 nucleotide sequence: TGTGCCAGCAGCGTAGGACAGGGAGACTATGGCTACACCTTC. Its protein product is CASSVGQGDYGYTF.

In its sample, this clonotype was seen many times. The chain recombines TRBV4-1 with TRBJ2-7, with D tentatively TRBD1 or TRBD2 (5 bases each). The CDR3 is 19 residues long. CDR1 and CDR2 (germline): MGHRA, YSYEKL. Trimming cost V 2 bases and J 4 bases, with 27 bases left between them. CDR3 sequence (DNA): TGCGCCAGCAGCCAATGGGGAAAGGGGTCGGCGGGCCACAATTACGAGCAGTACTTC. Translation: CASSQWGKGSAGHNYEQYF.

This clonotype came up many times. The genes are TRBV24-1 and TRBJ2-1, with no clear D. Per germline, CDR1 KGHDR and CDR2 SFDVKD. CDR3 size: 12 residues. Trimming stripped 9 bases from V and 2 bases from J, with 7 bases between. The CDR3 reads CATQTTYNEQFF. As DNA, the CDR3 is TGTGCCACCCAGACAACCTACAATGAGCAGTTCTTC.

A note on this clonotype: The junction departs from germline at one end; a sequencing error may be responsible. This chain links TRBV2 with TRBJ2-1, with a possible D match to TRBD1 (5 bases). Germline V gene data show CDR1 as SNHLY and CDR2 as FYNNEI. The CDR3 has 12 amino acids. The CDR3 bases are TGTGCCAGCGGTCTAGGGGCAAATGAGCAGGTCTTC. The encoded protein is CASGLGANEQVF.

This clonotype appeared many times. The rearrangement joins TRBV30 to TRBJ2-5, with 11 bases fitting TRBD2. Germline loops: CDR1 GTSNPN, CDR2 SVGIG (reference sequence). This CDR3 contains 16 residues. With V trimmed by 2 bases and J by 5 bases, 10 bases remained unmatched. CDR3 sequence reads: CAWSYFSGRASETQYF. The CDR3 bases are TGTGCCTGGAGTTACTTTAGCGGGAGGGCCTCGGAGACCCAGTACTTC.

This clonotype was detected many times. This CDR3 reads CASSLPAVGRSPLHF. The CDR3 coding sequence is TGTGCCAGCAGTTTACCGGCGGTAGGGCGATCACCCCTCCACTTT. The rearrangement uses TRBV27 and TRBJ1-6, with D unclear. Per the germline V gene, CDR1 is MNHEY and CDR2 is SMNVEV (reference sequence). This CDR3 has 15 amino acids. The V end was cut by 2 bases, the J end by 10 bases, with 15 bases between.